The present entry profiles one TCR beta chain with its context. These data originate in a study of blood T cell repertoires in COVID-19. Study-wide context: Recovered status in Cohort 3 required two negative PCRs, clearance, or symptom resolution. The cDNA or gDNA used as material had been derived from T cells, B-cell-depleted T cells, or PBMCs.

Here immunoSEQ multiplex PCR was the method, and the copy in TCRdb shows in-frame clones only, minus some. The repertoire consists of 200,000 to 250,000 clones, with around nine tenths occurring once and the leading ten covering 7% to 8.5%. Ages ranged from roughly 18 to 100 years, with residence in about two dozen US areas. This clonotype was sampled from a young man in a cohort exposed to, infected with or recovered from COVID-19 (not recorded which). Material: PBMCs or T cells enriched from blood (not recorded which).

This CDR3 reads CASSYEFPTNPRDSSSGYF. For the CDR3, the DNA is TGTGCCAGCAGTTACGAATTCCCAACCAACCCACGGGACAGCAGTTCAGGGTACTTC. The chain links TRBV6-2 or TRBV6-3 to TRBJ2-7, with TRBD1 matching over 7 bases. CDR1 is MNHEY, CDR2 SVGEGT, per germline. J lost 12 bases, V lost 2 bases, and 28 bases had no gene match. CDR3 length: 19 amino acids.